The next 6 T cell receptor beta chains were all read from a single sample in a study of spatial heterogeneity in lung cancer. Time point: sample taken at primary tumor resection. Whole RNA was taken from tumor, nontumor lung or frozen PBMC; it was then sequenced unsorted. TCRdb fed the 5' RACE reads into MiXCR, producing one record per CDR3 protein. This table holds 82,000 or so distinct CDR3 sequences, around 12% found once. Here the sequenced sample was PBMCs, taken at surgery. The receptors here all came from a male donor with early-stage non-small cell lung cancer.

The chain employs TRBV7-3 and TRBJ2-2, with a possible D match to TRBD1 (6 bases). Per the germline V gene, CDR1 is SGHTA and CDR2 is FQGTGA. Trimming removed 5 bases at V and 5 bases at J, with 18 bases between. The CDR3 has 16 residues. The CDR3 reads CASSPRTALDTGELFF. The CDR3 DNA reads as TGTGCCAGCAGCCCACGGACAGCTCTTGATACCGGGGAGCTGTTTTTT.

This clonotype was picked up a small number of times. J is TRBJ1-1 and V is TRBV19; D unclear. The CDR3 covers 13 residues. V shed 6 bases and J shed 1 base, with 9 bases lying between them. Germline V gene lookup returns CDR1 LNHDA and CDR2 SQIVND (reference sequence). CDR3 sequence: CASRASRNTEAFF. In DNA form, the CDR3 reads TGTGCCAGTAGGGCGTCCAGGAACACTGAAGCTTTCTTT.

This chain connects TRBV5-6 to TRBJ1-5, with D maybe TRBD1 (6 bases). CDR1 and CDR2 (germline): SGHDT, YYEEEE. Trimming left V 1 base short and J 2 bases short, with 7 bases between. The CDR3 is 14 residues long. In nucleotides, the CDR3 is TGTGCCAGCAGCTTGTCAGGGGGCAATCAGCCCCAGCATTTT. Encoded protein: CASSLSGGNQPQHF.

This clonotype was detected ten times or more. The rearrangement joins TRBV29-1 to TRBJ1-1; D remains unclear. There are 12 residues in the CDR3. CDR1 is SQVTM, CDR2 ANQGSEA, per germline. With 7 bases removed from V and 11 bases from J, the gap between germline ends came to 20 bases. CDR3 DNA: TGCAGCGCTAAAACGTTTATTGCGACGGCTTTCTTT. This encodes CSAKTFIATAFF.

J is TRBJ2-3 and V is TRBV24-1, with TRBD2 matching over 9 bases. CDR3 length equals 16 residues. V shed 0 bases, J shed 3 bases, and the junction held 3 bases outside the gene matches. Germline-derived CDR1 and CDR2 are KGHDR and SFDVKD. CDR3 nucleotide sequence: TGTGCCACCAGTGATTTGCAGCGGGGGGAGACAGATACGCAGTATTTT. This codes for CATSDLQRGETDTQYF.

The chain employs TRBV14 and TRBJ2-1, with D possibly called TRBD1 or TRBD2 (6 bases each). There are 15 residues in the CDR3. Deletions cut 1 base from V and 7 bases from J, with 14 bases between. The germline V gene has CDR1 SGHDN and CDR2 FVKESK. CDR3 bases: TGTGCCAGCAGCCAAGTGGGGGGCCCTGGAAATGAGCAGTTCTTC. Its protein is CASSQVGGPGNEQFF.